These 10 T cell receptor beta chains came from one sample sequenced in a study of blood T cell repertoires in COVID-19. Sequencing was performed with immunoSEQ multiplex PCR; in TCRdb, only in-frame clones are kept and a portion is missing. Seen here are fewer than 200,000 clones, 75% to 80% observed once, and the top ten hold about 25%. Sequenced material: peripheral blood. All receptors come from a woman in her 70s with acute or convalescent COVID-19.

This chain's CDR3 is CASSLGGRSSGNNEQFF. CDR3 bases: TGTGCCAGCAGCTTGGGTGGTCGGTCTAGCGGGAACAATGAGCAGTTCTTC. The chain links TRBV5-5 to TRBJ2-1, with TRBD2 matching 9 bases. V gave up 0 bases and J gave up 5 bases; unmatched junction bases: 9. CDR1 SGHKS and CDR2 YYEKEE come from the germline V gene (reference sequence). This CDR3 has 17 residues.

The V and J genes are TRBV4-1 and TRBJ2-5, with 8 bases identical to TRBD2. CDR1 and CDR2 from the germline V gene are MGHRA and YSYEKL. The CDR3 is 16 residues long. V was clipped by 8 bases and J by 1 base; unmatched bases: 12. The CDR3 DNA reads TGCGCCAGCGCGCTACTTGCGCGGGGGGCCCAAGAGACCCAGTACTTC. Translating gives CASALLARGAQETQYF.

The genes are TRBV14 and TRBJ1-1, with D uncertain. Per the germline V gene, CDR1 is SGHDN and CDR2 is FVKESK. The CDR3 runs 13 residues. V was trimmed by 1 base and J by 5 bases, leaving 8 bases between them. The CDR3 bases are TGTGCCAGCAGCCAAGTGAGATCGACTGAAGCTTTCTTT. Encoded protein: CASSQVRSTEAFF.

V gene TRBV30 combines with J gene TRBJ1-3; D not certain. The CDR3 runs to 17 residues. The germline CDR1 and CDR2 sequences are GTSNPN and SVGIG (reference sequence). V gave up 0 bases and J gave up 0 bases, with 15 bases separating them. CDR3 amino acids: CAWSVSFHSSSGNTIYF. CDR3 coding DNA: TGTGCCTGGAGTGTTTCTTTCCACAGCTCCTCTGGAAACACCATATATTTT.

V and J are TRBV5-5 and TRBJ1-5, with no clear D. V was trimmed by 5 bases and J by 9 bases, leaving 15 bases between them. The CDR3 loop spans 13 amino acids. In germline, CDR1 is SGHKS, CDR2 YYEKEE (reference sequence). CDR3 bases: TGTGCCAGCAGGGCAGCCCCTACGGGGCCCCAGCATTTT. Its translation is CASRAAPTGPQHF.

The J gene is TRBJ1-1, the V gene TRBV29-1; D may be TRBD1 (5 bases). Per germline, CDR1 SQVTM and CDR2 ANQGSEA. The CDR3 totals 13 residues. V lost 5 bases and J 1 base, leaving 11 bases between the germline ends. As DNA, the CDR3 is TGCAGCGTTAGCTCTAGGGGGAACACTGAAGCTTTCTTT. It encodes CSVSSRGNTEAFF. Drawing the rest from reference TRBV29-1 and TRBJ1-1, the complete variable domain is SAVISQKPSRDICQRGTSLTIQCQVDSQVTMMFWYRQQPGQSLTLIATANQGSEATYESGFVIDKFPISRPNLTFSTLTVSNMSPEDSSIYLCSVSSRGNTEAFFGQGTRLTVV.

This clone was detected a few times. CDR3 sequence: CASSARLAGGADTQYF. CDR3 DNA sequence: TGTGCCAGCAGTGCCAGACTAGCGGGAGGGGCAGATACGCAGTATTTT. The chain employs TRBV6-1 and TRBJ2-3; TRBD2 matches 14 bases. The CDR3 sequence is 16 residues long. With V trimmed by 4 bases and J by 4 bases, 4 bases remained unmatched. CDR1 is MNHNS and CDR2 is SASEGT in the germline V gene.

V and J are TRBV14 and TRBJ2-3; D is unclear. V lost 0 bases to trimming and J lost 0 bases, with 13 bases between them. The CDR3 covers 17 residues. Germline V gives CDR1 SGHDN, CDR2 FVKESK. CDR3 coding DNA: TGTGCCAGCAGCCAAGATCCTATTAGTTATAGCACAGATACGCAGTATTTT. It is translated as CASSQDPISYSTDTQYF.

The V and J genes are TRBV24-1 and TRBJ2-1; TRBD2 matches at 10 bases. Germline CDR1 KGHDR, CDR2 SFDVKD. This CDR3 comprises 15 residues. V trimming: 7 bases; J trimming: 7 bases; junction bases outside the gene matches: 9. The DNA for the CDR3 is TGTGCCACCAGCCTCCCGGGACTAGCGTCGAATGAGCAGTTCTTC. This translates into CATSLPGLASNEQFF.

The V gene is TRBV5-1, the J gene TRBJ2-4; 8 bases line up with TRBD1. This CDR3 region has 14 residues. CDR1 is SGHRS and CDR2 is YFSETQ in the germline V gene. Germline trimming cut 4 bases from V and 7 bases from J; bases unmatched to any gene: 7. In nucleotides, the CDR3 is TGCGCCAGCAGCGAGAGGACAGGGTCGAACATTCAGTACTTC. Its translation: CASSERTGSNIQYF. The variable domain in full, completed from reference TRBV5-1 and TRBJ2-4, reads KAGVTQTPRYLIKTRGQQVTLSCSPISGHRSVSWYQQTPGQGLQFLFEYFSETQRNKGNFPGRFSGRQFSNSRSEMNVSTLELGDSALYLCASSERTGSNIQYFGAGTRLSVL.